This T cell receptor (beta chain) was captured in a study of T cell repertoires in cytomegalovirus infection. Overall study: The public TCR beta signatures pointed to both CMV infection and matching HLA type. General observations from the study: Dominating the ex vivo response were TCR beta clonotypes that were CMV-specific and HLA-C-restricted.

Germline CDR1 and CDR2: MNHGY and SAAAGT. The CDR3 runs to 13 residues. The germline V and J ends were trimmed by 7 bases and 0 bases, with 10 bases remaining between them. Concerning this clonotype: Its target is not known.

TCRdb itself ran the reads through MiXCR, one entry per CDR3 protein. Of around 740,000 distinct CDR3 sequences detected, about 40% appear once; the ten largest clones hold 2.8%. The TCR comes from a human donor in good health (CMV status not recorded). Some clones in this sample may be carry-over from other donors' samples. This chain joins TRBV6-8 and TRBJ2-7; D is tentatively TRBD1 or TRBD2 (5 bases each). The sequencing input was PBMCs. In DNA, the CDR3 is TGTGCCAGCACCTCGGGGACCTCCTACGAGCAGTACTTC. Its translation is CASTSGTSYEQYF.